This TCR beta chain derives from a study of early T cells in non-severe SARS-CoV-2 infection. TCRdb fed the 5' RACE reads into MiXCR, producing one record per CDR3 protein. The sample comprises around 56,000 distinct CDR3 sequences, about 13% of which are singletons, and almost 9.5% rests with the top ten. Trimming shortened V by 5 bases and J by 6 bases, and 17 bases separated the two germline ends. The length of the CDR3 is 15 residues. Germline assignment: CDR1 SGHTA and CDR2 FQGTGA. The chain combines TRBV7-3 with TRBJ2-1; tentatively, D is TRBD1 (5 bases). Here the sequenced sample was whole blood, taken at baseline. The receptor was isolated from an adult who was a healthcare worker with PCR-confirmed SARS-CoV-2 infection or an uninfected control (not recorded which). CDR3 sequence (DNA): TGTGCCAGCAGCCCCGGGCGCAGGGCTCCCAATGAGCAGTTCTTC. Residues: CASSPGRRAPNEQFF. Full variable domain (rest looked up from reference TRBV7-3 and TRBJ2-1): GAGVSQTPSNKVTEKGKYVELRCDPISGHTALYWYRQSLGQGPEFLIYFQGTGAADDSGLPNDRFFAVRPEGSVSTLKIQRTERGDSAVYLCASSPGRRAPNEQFFGPGTRLTVL.